The 8 T cell receptor beta chains below come from one sample, sequenced in a study of blood T cell repertoires in COVID-19. Produced via immunoSEQ multiplex PCR; TCRdb's table is partial and in-frame only. The sample shows tens of thousands of clones, about 92% of them seen only once. Sequencing was performed on peripheral blood. The receptors were gathered from a man aged 45-65 years with COVID-19, enrolled during active disease.

The J gene is TRBJ1-5, the V gene TRBV6-6, with 10 bases fitting TRBD1. This CDR3 comprises 20 residues. Germline CDR1 is MNHNY and CDR2 is SVGAGI (reference sequence). The V gene end was trimmed by 5 bases and the J gene end by 0 bases; junction bases not matched to a gene: 16. CDR3 residues: CASSRRTTGGWRDSNQPQHF. The CDR3 DNA follows: TGTGCCAGCAGTCGACGAACGACAGGGGGCTGGAGGGATAGCAATCAGCCCCAGCATTTT.

The chain couples TRBV19 to TRBJ2-1; D may be TRBD2 (6 bases). The CDR3 is made up of 14 amino acids. CDR1 is LNHDA, CDR2 SQIVND, per germline (reference sequence). V shed 2 bases and J shed 10 bases, with 15 bases lying between them. The CDR3 coding sequence is TGTGCCAGTAGTATAACCGTGCAGGGAGGAGAGCAGTTCTTC. This sequence encodes CASSITVQGGEQFF.

V usage is TRBV4-2 and J usage is TRBJ2-5, with a weak D call TRBD1 (5 bases). Germline CDR1 and CDR2: LGHNA and YNFKEQ. CDR3 length equals 15 residues. Trimming stripped 3 bases from V and 7 bases from J, with 18 bases between. CDR3 loop: CASSHGLGVSWTQYF. Written as DNA, the CDR3 is TGTGCCAGCAGCCACGGGCTAGGGGTTAGTTGGACCCAGTACTTC.

The J gene is TRBJ2-1, the V gene TRBV6-5; possibly TRBD1 for D (6 bases). Trimming removed 6 bases from V and 9 bases from J, with 15 bases in between. There are 13 residues in the CDR3. Germline loops: CDR1 MNHEY, CDR2 SVGAGI. The CDR3 reads CASRYTGWGEQFF. The CDR3 nucleotides are TGTGCCAGCAGATATACAGGGTGGGGTGAGCAGTTCTTC.

The rearrangement joins TRBV7-2 to TRBJ2-1, with D possibly TRBD2 on 6 matching bases. CDR3 size: 16 residues. V was cut by 1 base and J by 8 bases, with 18 bases left in between. Germline CDR1 is SGHTA and CDR2 is FQGNSA. DNA for the CDR3: TGTGCCAGCAGCTTAGGGGGTCCCGGGGGAGGCCATGAGCAGTTCTTC. This gives the protein CASSLGGPGGGHEQFF.

The chain joins TRBV2 to TRBJ1-1, with D possibly being TRBD1 (5 bases). Germline V gene lookup returns CDR1 SNHLY and CDR2 FYNNEI. The V end was cut by 5 bases, the J end by 1 base, with 8 bases between. The CDR3 consists of 13 residues. CDR3 loop: CASSRDSNTEAFF. As DNA, the CDR3 is TGTGCCAGCAGTCGGGACTCGAACACTGAAGCTTTCTTT.

The V and J genes are TRBV6-5 and TRBJ1-4; 9 bases are a match to TRBD1. The CDR3 has 14 amino acids. The V segment lost 6 bases and the J segment 6 bases; nucleotides outside the gene matches: 5. CDR1 and CDR2 from the germline V gene are MNHEY and SVGAGI. CDR3 sequence (DNA): TGTGCCAGCAGGAAACAGGGGGCTTATGAAAAACTGTTTTTT. Translation gives CASRKQGAYEKLFF.

The J gene is TRBJ2-7, the V gene TRBV6-5; TRBD1 matches 7 bases. Germline CDR1 and CDR2: MNHEY and SVGAGI. J lost 0 bases, V lost 6 bases, and 5 bases had no gene match. This CDR3 is built from 14 residues. The CDR3 here is CASRGQANSYEQYF. In nucleotides, the CDR3 is TGTGCCAGCAGAGGACAGGCAAACTCCTACGAGCAGTACTTC.